One and the same sample provided the 29 T cell receptor beta chains below, sequenced in a study of PD-L1 blockade in urothelial cancer. TCRdb's table, derived via immunoSEQ multiplex PCR, lists solely in-frame clones and lacks some. Of approximately 25,000 clones in the sample, approximately 86% were seen once. Time point given: peripheral blood 6 weeks after treatment start. This specimen was PBMCs, taken around atezolizumab (anti-PD-L1) treatment. These receptors all stem from a man aged 65-85 years with urothelial cancer.

This chain uses TRBV4-1 with TRBJ2-1; possible D gene TRBD1, 6 bases. V was clipped by 1 base and J by 6 bases, with 13 bases between them. The germline gives CDR1 MGHRA, CDR2 YSYEKL. There are 15 residues in the CDR3. CDR3 region: CASSQGQGKSNEQFF. DNA of the CDR3: TGCGCCAGCAGCCAAGGGCAGGGGAAATCCAATGAGCAGTTCTTC.

V and J are TRBV19 and TRBJ2-2; 7 positions match TRBD2. The CDR3 runs 16 residues. V lost 1 base to trimming and J lost 7 bases; unmatched junction nucleotides: 9. Germline V lookup: CDR1 LNHDA, CDR2 SQIVND (reference sequence). The DNA for the CDR3 is TGTGCCAGTAGTATAGGGGCTAGCGGAAGCTTCGGGGAGCTGTTTTTT. It specifies CASSIGASGSFGELFF.

V usage is TRBV27 and J usage is TRBJ2-1; 10 bases align to TRBD1. The junction had 12 bases not matched to a gene; V was cut back by 6 bases and J by 4 bases. The CDR3 totals 17 residues. Germline V gene sequence: CDR1 MNHEY, CDR2 SMNVEV (reference sequence). The CDR3 is CASSPPAGTGAYNEQFF. The CDR3 DNA follows: TGTGCCAGCAGCCCACCTGCCGGGACAGGGGCGTACAATGAGCAGTTCTTC.

About this clone itself: Compared with germline, one end of the junction differs, possibly owing to a read error. The J gene is TRBJ2-7, the V gene TRBV5-6; TRBD2 matches at 12 bases. Germline values: CDR1 SGHDT, CDR2 YYEEEE. The CDR3 is 11 amino acids. The CDR3, as DNA: TGTGCCAGCAGCTCTGCTAGCGGGAGGGTCTTC. As protein: CASSSASGRVF. Using reference TRBV5-6 and TRBJ2-7 for the parts outside the CDR3, the full variable domain is DAGVTQSPTHLIKTRGQQVTLRCSPKSGHDTVSWYQQALGQGPQFIFQYYEEEERQRGNFPDRFSGHQFPNYSSELNVNALLLGDSALYLCASSSASGRVFGPGTRLTVT.

The chain joins TRBV4-3 to TRBJ2-7; TRBD2 matches at 11 bases. Germline assignment: CDR1 LGHNA and CDR2 YSLEER. V lost 3 bases and J lost 3; bases outside the gene matches: 4. This CDR3 is 15 amino acids long. This CDR3 is CASSQGLAVDYEQYF. The CDR3 DNA reads as TGCGCCAGCAGCCAGGGACTAGCGGTTGACTACGAGCAGTACTTC.

The chain has TRBV28 and TRBJ1-2; 10 bases map to TRBD1. In germline, CDR1 is MDHEN, CDR2 SYDVKM. The CDR3 covers 15 residues. V lost 6 bases and J lost 4; bases outside the gene matches: 8. The CDR3: CASRVGGTGVYGYTF. The CDR3 DNA sequence: TGTGCCAGCAGAGTTGGTGGGACAGGGGTCTATGGCTACACCTTC.

This chain joins TRBV5-6 and TRBJ1-3, with D perhaps matching TRBD1 (6 bases). Looked up from germline, CDR1 is SGHDT and CDR2 is YYEEEE. The V gene lost 5 bases and the J gene lost 2 bases, with 14 bases spanning the gap. The CDR3 runs to 15 residues. CDR3 nucleotide sequence: TGTGCCAGCAGGAACTACAGGGTTCCTGGAAACACCATATATTTT. Its protein product is CASRNYRVPGNTIYF.

The V call is TRBV4-2, the J call TRBJ1-1; D perhaps matches TRBD1 (5 bases). The CDR3 has 15 residues. From germline, CDR1 is LGHNA and CDR2 YNFKEQ. V was trimmed by 2 bases and J by 2 bases, leaving 12 bases between them. CDR3 nucleotides: TGTGCCAGCAGCCAATTGGCGGGGGATAACACTGAAGCTTTCTTT. Residues: CASSQLAGDNTEAFF.

This clone appeared once. The chain carries TRBV5-4 and TRBJ1-1; tentatively, D is TRBD1 (5 bases). This CDR3 comprises 15 residues. The germline V gene has CDR1 SGHNT and CDR2 YYREEE (reference sequence). The V end was cut by 0 bases, the J end by 3 bases, with 12 bases between. This CDR3 is CASSLAGGGDTEAFF. The CDR3, as DNA: TGTGCCAGCAGCTTGGCCGGGGGAGGGGACACTGAAGCTTTCTTT.

V usage is TRBV18 and J usage is TRBJ2-5, with TRBD2 identical over 8 bases. V lost 0 bases and J lost 4; bases outside the gene matches: 7. This CDR3 comprises 16 residues. From germline, CDR1 is KGHSH and CDR2 LQKENI. CDR3 residues: CASSPPSGGLGETQYF. CDR3 DNA: TGTGCCAGCTCACCACCGAGCGGGGGCCTAGGAGAGACCCAGTACTTC.

The chain joins TRBV4-2 to TRBJ2-7; D not resolved. Germline loops: CDR1 LGHNA, CDR2 YNFKEQ. This CDR3 has 15 amino acids. The ends were cut back, 0 bases at V and 0 bases at J, with 9 bases in the middle. This CDR3 is CASSQETGSSYEQYF. The CDR3 nucleotides read TGTGCCAGCAGCCAAGAAACGGGTAGCTCCTACGAGCAGTACTTC.

The V and J genes are TRBV28 and TRBJ2-7; D may be TRBD2 (5 bases). V lost 6 bases and J 1 base, leaving 13 bases between the germline ends. Germline-derived CDR1 and CDR2 are MDHEN and SYDVKM. The length of the CDR3 is 14 residues. The CDR3 loop reads CASSPVRLSYEQYF. In DNA, the CDR3 is TGTGCCAGCAGCCCTGTTCGACTATCCTACGAGCAGTACTTC.

This rearrangement joins TRBV14 to TRBJ1-5, with 7 bases matching TRBD1. Germline assignment: CDR1 SGHDN and CDR2 FVKESK. J was trimmed by 3 bases and V by 5 bases; bases with no gene match: 1. This CDR3 region has 13 residues. CDR3 nucleotide sequence: TGTGCCAGCAGCGGACAGGTCAATCAGCCCCAGCATTTT. Encoded protein: CASSGQVNQPQHF.

The chain employs TRBV28 and TRBJ2-3; the match to TRBD2 covers 7 bases. The CDR3 covers 16 residues. Germline V gene sequence: CDR1 MDHEN, CDR2 SYDVKM. V lost 3 bases to trimming and J lost 0 bases; unmatched junction nucleotides: 6. This CDR3 reads CASSLVGTTSTDTQYF. The CDR3 nucleotides are TGTGCCAGCAGTTTGGTCGGGACTACTAGCACAGATACGCAGTATTTT.

The chain couples TRBV19 to TRBJ1-1, with 7 bases aligning to TRBD1. The junction had 10 bases not matched to a gene; V was cut back by 5 bases and J by 1 base. The CDR3 contains 16 residues. The germline gives CDR1 LNHDA, CDR2 SQIVND (reference sequence). The CDR3 is CASSPRPGQSNTEAFF. The CDR3 DNA is TGTGCCAGTAGTCCCCGGCCGGGACAGTCGAACACTGAAGCTTTCTTT.

This clone was picked up one time. The rearrangement links TRBV30 to TRBJ2-2, with 15 bases matching TRBD2. There are 17 residues in the CDR3. V gave up 2 bases and J gave up 5 bases; unmatched junction bases: 6. In germline, CDR1 is GTSNPN, CDR2 SVGIG (reference sequence). The CDR3 is CAWSHGLAGGYTGELFF. The CDR3 DNA is TGTGCCTGGAGTCACGGACTAGCGGGAGGGTATACCGGGGAGCTGTTTTTT.

This rearrangement joins TRBV10-3 to TRBJ2-5; a weak D match, TRBD2 (6 bases). Per germline, CDR1 ENHRY and CDR2 SYGVKD. This CDR3 comprises 13 residues. V lost 6 bases and J lost 5, with 13 bases in between. The CDR3 DNA sequence: TGTGCCATCAGCATGGGACTCCGGGAGACCCAGTACTTC. This gives the protein CAISMGLRETQYF.

This clone came up a few times. The rearrangement uses TRBV28 and TRBJ1-1; tentative D call: TRBD1 (5 bases). Germline V lookup: CDR1 MDHEN, CDR2 SYDVKM. This CDR3 is built from 14 residues. Trimming cost V 4 bases and J 0 bases, with 9 bases left between them. CDR3: CASSSGHMNTEAFF. The CDR3 DNA sequence: TGTGCCAGCAGTTCAGGGCATATGAACACTGAAGCTTTCTTT.

The chain combines TRBV19 with TRBJ2-1, with D maybe TRBD2 (5 bases). Germline V CDR1 and CDR2: LNHDA, SQIVND (reference sequence). The CDR3 has 16 residues. V was clipped by 5 bases and J by 0 bases, with 14 bases between them. CDR3 region: CASSPIARSSYNEQFF. The CDR3 nucleotides are TGTGCCAGTAGTCCCATAGCGAGAAGCTCCTACAATGAGCAGTTCTTC.

The V call is TRBV4-2, the J call TRBJ2-4, with 8 bases identical to TRBD1. The V gene's germline CDR1 is LGHNA and CDR2 YNFKEQ. The ends lost 4 bases at V and 6 bases at J; junction bases unmatched: 8. CDR3 length: 15 amino acids. The CDR3 coding sequence is TGTGCCAGCAGCCCGATGGACAGGGATGGAAACATTCAGTACTTC. The encoded protein is CASSPMDRDGNIQYF.

The chain joins TRBV2 to TRBJ1-1; D is possibly TRBD1 (5 bases). The CDR3 is 14 amino acids. Between the trimmed V and J ends, which lost 6 bases and 1 base, there was a span of 12 bases. The germline V gene has CDR1 SNHLY and CDR2 FYNNEI. The CDR3 nucleotides are TGTGCCAGCAGCTGGTCGGGGGAGAACACTGAAGCTTTCTTT. Translating it yields CASSWSGENTEAFF.

This chain joins TRBV4-3 and TRBJ2-7; TRBD1 matches 10 bases. Germline lookup yields CDR1 LGHNA and CDR2 YSLEER. The V gene end was trimmed by 3 bases and the J gene end by 5 bases; junction bases not matched to a gene: 7. This CDR3 is 15 amino acids long. The CDR3 protein is CASSHGTGVADEQYF. In nucleotides, the CDR3 is TGCGCCAGCAGCCATGGGACAGGGGTTGCGGACGAGCAGTACTTC.

The CDR3 DNA is TGTGCCAGCAGTAGGGACAGGGGAGAGACCCAGTACTTC. Protein product: CASSRDRGETQYF. The chain couples TRBV5-8 to TRBJ2-5, with 10 bases lining up with TRBD1. V lost 5 bases, J lost 4 bases, and 2 bases stayed unmatched. Germline CDR1 SGHTS, CDR2 YDEGEE. The CDR3 has 13 residues. The complete variable domain, with remaining parts taken from reference TRBV5-8 and TRBJ2-5, reads EAGVTQSPTHLIKTRGQQATLRCSPISGHTSVYWYQQALGLGLQFLLWYDEGEERNRGNFPPRFSGRQFPNYSSELNVNALELEDSALYLCASSRDRGETQYFGPGTRLLVL.

V gene TRBV15 combines with J gene TRBJ2-5; tentative D call: TRBD1 (5 bases). This CDR3 has 14 residues. Germline-derived CDR1 and CDR2 are LNHNV and YYDKDF (reference sequence). Trimming removed 3 bases from V and 7 bases from J, with 15 bases in between. This chain's CDR3 is CATSSPGPTGTQYF. CDR3 sequence (DNA): TGTGCCACCAGCAGCCCCGGGCCCACAGGGACCCAGTACTTC.

The chain recombines TRBV28 with TRBJ2-1, with D unclear. CDR3 length: 15 residues. From germline, CDR1 is MDHEN and CDR2 SYDVKM. The V and J ends lost 3 bases and 5 bases respectively, with 14 bases between them. Here the CDR3 reads CASSFLTRENNEQFF. CDR3 sequence (DNA): TGTGCCAGCAGTTTCCTTACCCGTGAGAACAATGAGCAGTTCTTC.

The genes are TRBV5-6 and TRBJ1-1; D uncertain. V was trimmed by 0 bases and J by 0 bases, leaving 12 bases between them. Germline-derived CDR1 and CDR2 are SGHDT and YYEEEE. The CDR3 has 16 amino acids. CDR3 DNA sequence: TGTGCCAGCAGCTTGGATTGGAGTTACATGAACACTGAAGCTTTCTTT. Translating it yields CASSLDWSYMNTEAFF.

This clone was recorded a few times. The genes are TRBV19 and TRBJ1-5; 8 positions agree with TRBD1. CDR3 length: 16 residues. The J segment lost 7 bases and the V segment lost 1 base, leaving 9 bases of the junction unmatched. Per germline, CDR1 LNHDA and CDR2 SQIVND (reference sequence). CDR3 loop: CASSIGRRTGIQPQHF. The CDR3 coding sequence is TGTGCCAGTAGTATAGGTCGTAGGACAGGGATCCAGCCCCAGCATTTT.

The chain combines TRBV7-9 with TRBJ2-7; no reliable D call. V was cut by 5 bases and J by 2 bases, with 16 bases left in between. This CDR3 has 15 residues. CDR1 and CDR2 from the germline V gene are SEHNR and FQNEAQ (reference sequence). CDR3 sequence: CASSHPTEKAYEQYF. The CDR3 nucleotides read TGTGCCAGCAGCCACCCCACAGAGAAGGCCTACGAGCAGTACTTC.

This clone has just a few counts. The gene calls are TRBV28 and TRBJ2-2; 13 bases are shared with TRBD2. This CDR3 has 20 residues. Germline V gene lookup returns CDR1 MDHEN and CDR2 SYDVKM. V shed 3 bases, J shed 8 bases, and the junction held 18 bases outside the gene matches. The CDR3 protein is CASSLDRGTSGTKVAGELFF. The CDR3 DNA reads TGTGCCAGCAGTTTGGATCGAGGGACTAGCGGGACGAAGGTTGCGGGGGAGCTGTTTTTT.